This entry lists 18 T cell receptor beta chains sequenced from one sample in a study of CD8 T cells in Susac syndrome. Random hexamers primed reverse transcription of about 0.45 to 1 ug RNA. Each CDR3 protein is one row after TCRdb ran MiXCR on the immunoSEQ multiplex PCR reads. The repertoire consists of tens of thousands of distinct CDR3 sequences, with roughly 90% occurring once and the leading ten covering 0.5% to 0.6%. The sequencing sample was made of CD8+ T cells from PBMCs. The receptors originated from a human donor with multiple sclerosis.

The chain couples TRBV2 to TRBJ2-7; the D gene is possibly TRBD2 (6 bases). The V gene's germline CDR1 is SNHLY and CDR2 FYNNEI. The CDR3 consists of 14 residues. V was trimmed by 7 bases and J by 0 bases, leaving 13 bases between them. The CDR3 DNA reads TGTGCCAGCATTTGGACGGGGGACTCCTACGAGCAGTACTTC. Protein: CASIWTGDSYEQYF.

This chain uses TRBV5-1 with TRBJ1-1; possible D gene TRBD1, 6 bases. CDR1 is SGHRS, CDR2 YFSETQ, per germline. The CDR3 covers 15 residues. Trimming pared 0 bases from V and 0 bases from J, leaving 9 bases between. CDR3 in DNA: TGCGCCAGCAGCTTGGAGGGGGGTATGAACACTGAAGCTTTCTTT. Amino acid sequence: CASSLEGGMNTEAFF.

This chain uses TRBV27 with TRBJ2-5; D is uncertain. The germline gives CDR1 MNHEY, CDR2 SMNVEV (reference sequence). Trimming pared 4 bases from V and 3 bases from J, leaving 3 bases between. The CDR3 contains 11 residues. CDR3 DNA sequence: TGTGCCAGCAGTTATAAAGAGACCCAGTACTTC. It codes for CASSYKETQYF.

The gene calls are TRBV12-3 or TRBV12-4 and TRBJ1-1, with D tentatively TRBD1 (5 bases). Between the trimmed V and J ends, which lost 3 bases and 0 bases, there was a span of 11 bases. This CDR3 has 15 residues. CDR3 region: CASSFLGGLNTEAFF. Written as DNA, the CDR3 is TGTGCCAGCAGTTTTTTGGGGGGGTTGAACACTGAAGCTTTCTTT.

Here the CDR3 DNA reads TGTGCCAGCAGTTCCCGACTGGCAAGCAATCAGCCCCAGCATTTT. Its translation is CASSSRLASNQPQHF. The chain is built from TRBV28 and TRBJ1-5; D gene ambiguous. The CDR3 spans 15 residues. The ends were cut back, 4 bases at V and 1 base at J, with 11 bases in the middle. Germline CDR1 and CDR2: MDHEN and SYDVKM.

The CDR3 region is CASSVGIDTNTEAFF. CDR3 sequence (DNA): TGTGCCAGCAGCGTAGGGATAGATACGAACACTGAAGCTTTCTTT. The J gene is TRBJ1-1, the V gene TRBV9; the D is unclear. Trimming pared 0 bases from V and 1 base from J, leaving 10 bases between. The CDR3 length is 15 residues. The germline CDR1 and CDR2 sequences are SGDLS and YYNGEE.

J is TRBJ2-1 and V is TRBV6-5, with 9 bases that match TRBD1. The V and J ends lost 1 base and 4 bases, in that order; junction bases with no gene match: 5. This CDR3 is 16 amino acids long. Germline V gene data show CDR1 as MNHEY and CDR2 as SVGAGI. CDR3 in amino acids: CASSYWGQGIYNEQFF. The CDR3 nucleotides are TGTGCCAGCAGTTACTGGGGACAGGGAATTTACAATGAGCAGTTCTTC.

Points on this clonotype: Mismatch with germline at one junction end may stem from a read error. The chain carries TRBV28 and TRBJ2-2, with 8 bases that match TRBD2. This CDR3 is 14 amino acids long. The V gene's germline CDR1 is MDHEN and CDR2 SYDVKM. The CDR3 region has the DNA TGTGCCAGCAGCCAGACTAGCGCCGCCGGGGGGCTGTTTTTT. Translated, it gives CASSQTSAAGGLFF.

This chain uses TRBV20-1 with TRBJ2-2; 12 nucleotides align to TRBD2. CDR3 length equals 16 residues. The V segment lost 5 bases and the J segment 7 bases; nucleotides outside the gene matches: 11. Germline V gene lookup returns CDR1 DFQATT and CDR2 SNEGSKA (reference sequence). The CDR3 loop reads CSARPITSGGSGELFF. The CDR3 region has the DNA TGCAGTGCTCGCCCCATCACTAGCGGGGGGAGCGGGGAGCTGTTTTTT.

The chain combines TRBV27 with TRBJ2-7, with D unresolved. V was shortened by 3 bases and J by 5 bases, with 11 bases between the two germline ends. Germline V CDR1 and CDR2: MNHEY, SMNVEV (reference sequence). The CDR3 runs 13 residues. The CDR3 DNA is TGTGCCAGCAGTTTCGTGGTAGGGCACGAGCAGTACTTC. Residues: CASSFVVGHEQYF.

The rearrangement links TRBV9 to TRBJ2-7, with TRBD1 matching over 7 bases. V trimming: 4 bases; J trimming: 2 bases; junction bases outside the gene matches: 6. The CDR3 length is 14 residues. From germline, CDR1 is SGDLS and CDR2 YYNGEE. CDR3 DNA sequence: TGTGCCAGCAGCCCGTCGGGGACAGCCTACGAGCAGTACTTC. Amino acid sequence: CASSPSGTAYEQYF.

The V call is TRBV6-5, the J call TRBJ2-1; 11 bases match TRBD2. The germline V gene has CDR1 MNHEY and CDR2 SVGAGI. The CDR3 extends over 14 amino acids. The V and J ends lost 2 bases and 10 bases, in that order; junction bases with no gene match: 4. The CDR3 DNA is TGTGCCAGCAGTTACCTAGCGGGGGGCGCCGAGCAGTTCTTC. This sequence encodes CASSYLAGGAEQFF.

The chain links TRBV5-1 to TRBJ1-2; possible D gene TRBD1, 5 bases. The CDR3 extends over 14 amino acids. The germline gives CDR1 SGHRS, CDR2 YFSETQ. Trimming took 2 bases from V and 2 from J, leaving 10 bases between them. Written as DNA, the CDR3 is TGCGCCAGCAGCTTTGCACAGGACAACTATGGCTACACCTTC. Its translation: CASSFAQDNYGYTF.

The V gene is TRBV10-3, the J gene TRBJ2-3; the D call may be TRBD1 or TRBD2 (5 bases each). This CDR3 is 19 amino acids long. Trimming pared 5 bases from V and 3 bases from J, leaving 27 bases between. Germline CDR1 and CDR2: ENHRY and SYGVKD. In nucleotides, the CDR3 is TGTGCCATCAGTTTTCCGACGGTGTCCCCGCGAGGGGTTACAGATACGCAGTATTTT. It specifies CAISFPTVSPRGVTDTQYF.

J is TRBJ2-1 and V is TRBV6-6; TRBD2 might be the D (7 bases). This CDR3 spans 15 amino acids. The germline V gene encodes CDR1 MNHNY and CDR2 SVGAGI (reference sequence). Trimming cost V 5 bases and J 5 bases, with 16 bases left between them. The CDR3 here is CASSTLGGRDNEQFF. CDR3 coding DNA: TGTGCCAGCAGTACCCTCGGGGGGCGCGACAATGAGCAGTTCTTC.

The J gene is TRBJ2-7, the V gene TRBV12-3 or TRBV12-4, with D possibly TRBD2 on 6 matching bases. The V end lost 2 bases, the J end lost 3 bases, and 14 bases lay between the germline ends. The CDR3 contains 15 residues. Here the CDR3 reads CASSLLGTPNYEQYF. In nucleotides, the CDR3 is TGTGCCAGCAGTTTACTCGGGACTCCAAACTACGAGCAGTACTTC.

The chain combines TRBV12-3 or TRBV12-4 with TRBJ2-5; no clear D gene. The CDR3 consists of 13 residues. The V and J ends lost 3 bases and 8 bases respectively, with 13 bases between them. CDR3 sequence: CASSFFHLDTQYF. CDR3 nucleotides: TGTGCCAGCAGTTTTTTCCATTTGGACACCCAGTACTTC.

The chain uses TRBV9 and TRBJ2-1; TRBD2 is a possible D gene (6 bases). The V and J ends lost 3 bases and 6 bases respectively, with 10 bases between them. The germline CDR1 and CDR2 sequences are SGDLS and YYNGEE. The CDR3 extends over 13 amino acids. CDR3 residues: CASSAQTSNEQFF. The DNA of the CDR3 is TGTGCCAGCAGCGCACAGACTAGCAATGAGCAGTTCTTC.